This T cell receptor beta chain was sequenced in a study of regulatory T cells in long-lasting Graves disease. Time point noted: newly diagnosed GD, antithyroid drugs for less than 3 months. PBMC RNA was the source of the TCR library. TCR beta libraries were built with iRepertoire HTBI primers and Arm-PCR of CDR3 regions. TCRdb reanalysed the multiplex PCR reads using MiXCR and keeps one entry per CDR3 protein. The sample comprises 450,000 to 650,000 distinct CDR3 sequences, roughly a sixth of which are singletons, and approximately 25% rests with the top ten. This clonotype was seen ten or more times. These data are also associated with another study on T cells in Graves' hyperthyroidism and ophthalmopathy.

Sequencing used peripheral blood mononuclear cells (PBMCs), obtained at new diagnosis, from a patient treated with antithyroid drugs. This receptor was identified in a woman aged 35 to 60 with Graves disease.

CDR3 protein: CASSQDSSGGWETQYF. For the CDR3, the DNA is TGTGCCAGCAGCCAAGATTCTAGCGGGGGTTGGGAGACCCAGTACTTC. The chain has TRBV3-1 and TRBJ2-5; TRBD2 agrees at 10 bases. This CDR3 spans 16 amino acids. CDR1 is LGHDT and CDR2 is YNNKEL in the germline V gene (reference sequence). The J segment lost 5 bases and the V segment lost 0 bases, leaving 6 bases of the junction unmatched.